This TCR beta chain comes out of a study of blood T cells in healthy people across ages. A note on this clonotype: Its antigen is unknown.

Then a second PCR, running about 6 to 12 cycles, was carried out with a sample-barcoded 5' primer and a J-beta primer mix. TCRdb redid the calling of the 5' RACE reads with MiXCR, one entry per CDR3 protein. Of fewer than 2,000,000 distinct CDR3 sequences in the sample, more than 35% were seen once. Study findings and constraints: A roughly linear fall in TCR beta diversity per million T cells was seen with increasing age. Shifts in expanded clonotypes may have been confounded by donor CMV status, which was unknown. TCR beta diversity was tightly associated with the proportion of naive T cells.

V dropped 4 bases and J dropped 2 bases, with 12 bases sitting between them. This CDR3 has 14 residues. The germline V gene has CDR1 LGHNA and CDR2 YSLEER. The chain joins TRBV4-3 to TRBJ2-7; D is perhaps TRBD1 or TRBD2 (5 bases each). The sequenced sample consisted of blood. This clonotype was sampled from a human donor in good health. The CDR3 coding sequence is TGCGCCAGCAGCCGGGGGTCAGGGACCTACGAGCAGTACTTC. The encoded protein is CASSRGSGTYEQYF.